Below, one T cell receptor (beta chain) is given with its context. Its antigen is still unknown. Donors had nominal health at sampling but likely had unrecorded immune exposures. Researchers ran the PCR with 60 Vbeta and 13 Jbeta primers. The assay was immunoSEQ multiplex PCR, and TCRdb's table has in-frame clones only and misses some. This sample has some 90,000 clones; over 60% occur once, and the top ten carry roughly 4.8%. Germline V gene lookup returns CDR1 LGHNA and CDR2 YNFKEQ. V dropped 2 bases and J dropped 8 bases, with 12 bases sitting between them. This CDR3 comprises 14 residues. This entry belongs to a study of cytomegalovirus exposure and HLA in healthy donors. Study-wide results and limits: In a later analysis, 16,951 TCR beta sequences were associated with HLA alleles at 0.05 false discovery rate. The study designated 164 TCR beta chains cytomegalovirus-associated. Most TCR sequences were uncommon, yet certain public TCRs appeared in many donors.

This TCR derives from a young man in good health and CMV-seropositive. This chain links TRBV4-2 with TRBJ1-4; no definite D call. Sequencing was performed on PBMCs. CDR3 in amino acids: CASSQSSGREKLFF. The CDR3 DNA follows: TGTGCCAGCAGCCAATCGAGTGGGAGGGAAAAACTGTTTTTT.